This record covers a single T cell receptor beta chain. This specimen comes from a study of blood T cell repertoires in COVID-19. The repertoire was sequenced with immunoSEQ multiplex PCR; TCRdb's copy has only in-frame clones and lacks some. In the table there are 130,000 to 150,000 clones, less than 90% of which are singletons. V shed 0 bases and J 6 bases; nucleotides not matched to a gene: 7. The germline V gene encodes CDR1 SGDLS and CDR2 YYNGEE. The CDR3 covers 16 residues. The sequenced sample was peripheral blood. The receptor was isolated from a human donor in a cohort sampled during active COVID-19. The chain combines TRBV9 with TRBJ1-2; 11 bases are shared with TRBD1. This CDR3 reads CASSVAAGGQGDGYTF. The CDR3 coding sequence is TGTGCCAGCAGCGTAGCAGCAGGGGGACAGGGGGATGGCTACACCTTC.